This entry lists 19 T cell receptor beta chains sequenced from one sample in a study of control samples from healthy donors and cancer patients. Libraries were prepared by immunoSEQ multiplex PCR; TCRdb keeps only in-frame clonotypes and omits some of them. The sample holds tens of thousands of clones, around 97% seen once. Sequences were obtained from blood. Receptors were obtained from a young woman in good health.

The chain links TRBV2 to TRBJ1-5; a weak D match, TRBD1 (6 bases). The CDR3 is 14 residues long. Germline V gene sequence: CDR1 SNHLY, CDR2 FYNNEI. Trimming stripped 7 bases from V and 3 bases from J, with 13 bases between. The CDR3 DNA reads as TGTGCCAGCACCCAAGTGGGGGCCAATCAGCCCCAGCATTTT. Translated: CASTQVGANQPQHF.

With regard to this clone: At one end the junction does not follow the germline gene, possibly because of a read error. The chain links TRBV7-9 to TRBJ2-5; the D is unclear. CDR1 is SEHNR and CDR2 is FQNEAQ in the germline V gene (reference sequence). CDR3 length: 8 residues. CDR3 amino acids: CASSSHYF. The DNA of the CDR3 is TGTGCCAGCAGCTCCCACTACTTC. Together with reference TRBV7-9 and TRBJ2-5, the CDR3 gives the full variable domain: DTGVSQNPRHKITKRGQNVTFRCDPISEHNRLYWYRQTLGQGPEFLTYFQNEAQLEKSRLLSDRFSAERPKGSFSTLEIQRTEQGDSAMYLCASSSHYFGPGTRLLVL.

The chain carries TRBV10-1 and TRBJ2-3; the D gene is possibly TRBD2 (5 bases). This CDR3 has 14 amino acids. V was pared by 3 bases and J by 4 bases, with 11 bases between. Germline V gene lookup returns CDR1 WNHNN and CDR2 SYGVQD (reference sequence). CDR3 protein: CASSDGEPADTQYF. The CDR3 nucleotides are TGCGCCAGCAGTGACGGGGAGCCGGCAGATACGCAGTATTTT.

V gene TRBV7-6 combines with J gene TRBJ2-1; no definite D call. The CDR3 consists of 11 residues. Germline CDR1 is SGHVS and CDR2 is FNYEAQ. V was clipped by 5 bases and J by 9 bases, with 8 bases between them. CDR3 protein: CASSMVGEQFF. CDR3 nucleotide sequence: TGTGCCAGCAGCATGGTGGGTGAGCAGTTCTTC.

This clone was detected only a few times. CDR3 in DNA: TGTGCCAGCAGTTACGCCTCGAGTACAGCTGGCTACACCTTC. The encoded protein is CASSYASSTAGYTF. V and J are TRBV6-6 and TRBJ1-2; D remains ambiguous. CDR3 length equals 14 residues. Germline V gene lookup returns CDR1 MNHNY and CDR2 SVGAGI (reference sequence). Deletions cut 2 bases from V and 7 bases from J, with 14 bases between.

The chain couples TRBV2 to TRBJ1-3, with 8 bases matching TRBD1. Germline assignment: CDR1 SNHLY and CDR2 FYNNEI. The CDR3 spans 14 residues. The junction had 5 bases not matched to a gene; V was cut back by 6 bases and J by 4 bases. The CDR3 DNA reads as TGTGCCAGCAGAGACAGGGGTTCGGGAAACACCATATATTTT. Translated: CASRDRGSGNTIYF.

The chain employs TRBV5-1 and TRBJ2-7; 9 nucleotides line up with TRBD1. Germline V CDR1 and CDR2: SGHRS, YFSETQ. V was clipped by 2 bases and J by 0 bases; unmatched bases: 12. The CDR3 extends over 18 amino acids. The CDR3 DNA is TGCGCCAGCAGCTTTACGCCGGGACAGGGAATCAACTCCTACGAGCAGTACTTC. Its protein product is CASSFTPGQGINSYEQYF.

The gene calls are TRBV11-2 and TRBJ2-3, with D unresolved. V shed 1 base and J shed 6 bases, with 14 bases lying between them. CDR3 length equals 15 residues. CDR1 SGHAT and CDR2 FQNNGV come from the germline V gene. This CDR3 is CASSLGVRFADTQYF. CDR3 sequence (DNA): TGTGCCAGCAGCTTAGGGGTCAGGTTTGCGGATACGCAGTATTTT.

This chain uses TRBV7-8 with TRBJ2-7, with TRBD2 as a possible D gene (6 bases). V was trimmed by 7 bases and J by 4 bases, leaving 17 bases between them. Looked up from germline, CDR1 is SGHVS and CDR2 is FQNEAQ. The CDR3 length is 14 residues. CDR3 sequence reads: CASTPTSRIYEQYF. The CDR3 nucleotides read TGTGCCAGCACCCCGACTAGTCGTATTTACGAGCAGTACTTC.

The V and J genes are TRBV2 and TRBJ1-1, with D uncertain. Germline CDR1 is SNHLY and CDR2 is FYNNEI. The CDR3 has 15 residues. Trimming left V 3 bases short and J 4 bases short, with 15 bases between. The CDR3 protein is CASSDQAGGGTEAFF. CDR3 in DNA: TGTGCCAGCAGTGATCAGGCAGGCGGAGGCACTGAAGCTTTCTTT.

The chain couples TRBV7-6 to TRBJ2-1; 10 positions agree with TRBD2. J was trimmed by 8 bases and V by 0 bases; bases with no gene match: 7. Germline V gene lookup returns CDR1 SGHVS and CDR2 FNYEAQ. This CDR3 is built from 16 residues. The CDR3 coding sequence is TGTGCCAGCAGCTTAGCGAGCGGGAGGGCCTCGGATGAGCAGTTCTTC. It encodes CASSLASGRASDEQFF. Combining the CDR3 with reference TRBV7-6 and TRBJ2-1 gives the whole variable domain GAGVSQSPRYKVTKRGQDVALRCDPISGHVSLYWYRQALGQGPEFLTYFNYEAQQDKSGLPNDRFSAERPEGSISTLTIQRTEQRDSAMYRCASSLASGRASDEQFFGPGTRLTVL.

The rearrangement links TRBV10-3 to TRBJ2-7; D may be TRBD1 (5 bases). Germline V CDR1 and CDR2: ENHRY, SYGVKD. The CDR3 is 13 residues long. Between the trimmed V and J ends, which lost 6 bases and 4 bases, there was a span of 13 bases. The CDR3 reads CAIRATAGYEQYF. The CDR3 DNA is TGTGCCATCAGGGCGACAGCTGGATACGAGCAGTACTTC.

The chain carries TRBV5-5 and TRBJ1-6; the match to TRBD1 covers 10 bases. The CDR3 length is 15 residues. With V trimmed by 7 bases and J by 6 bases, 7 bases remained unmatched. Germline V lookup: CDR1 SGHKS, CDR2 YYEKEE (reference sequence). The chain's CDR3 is CASHYDRGLNSPLHF. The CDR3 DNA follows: TGTGCCAGCCATTACGACAGGGGGCTTAATTCACCCCTCCACTTT.

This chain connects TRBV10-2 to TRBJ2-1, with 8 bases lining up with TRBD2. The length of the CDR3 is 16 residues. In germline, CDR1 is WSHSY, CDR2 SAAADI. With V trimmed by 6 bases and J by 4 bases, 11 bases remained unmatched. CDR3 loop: CASSPGLAMSYNEQFF. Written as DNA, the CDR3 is TGCGCCAGCAGCCCCGGACTAGCAATGAGTTACAATGAGCAGTTCTTC.

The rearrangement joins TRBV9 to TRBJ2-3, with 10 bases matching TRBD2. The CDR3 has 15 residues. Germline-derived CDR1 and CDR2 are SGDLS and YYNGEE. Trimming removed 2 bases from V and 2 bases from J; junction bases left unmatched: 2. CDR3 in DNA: TGTGCCAGCAGCGTCCTAGCGGGGGTCACAGATACGCAGTATTTT. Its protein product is CASSVLAGVTDTQYF.

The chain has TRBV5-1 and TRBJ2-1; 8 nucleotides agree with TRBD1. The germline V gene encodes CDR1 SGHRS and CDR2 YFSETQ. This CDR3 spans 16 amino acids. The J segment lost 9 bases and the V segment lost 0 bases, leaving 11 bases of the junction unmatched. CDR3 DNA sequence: TGCGCCAGCAGCTTGGGCACTCACCAGGGGGCCGGTGAGCAGTTCTTC. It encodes CASSLGTHQGAGEQFF.

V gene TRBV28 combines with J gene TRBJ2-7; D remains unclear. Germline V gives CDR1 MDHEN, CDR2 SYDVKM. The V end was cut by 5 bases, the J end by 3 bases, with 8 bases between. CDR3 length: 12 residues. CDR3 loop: CASSPNNYEQYF. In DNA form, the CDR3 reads TGTGCCAGCAGTCCCAACAACTACGAGCAGTACTTC.

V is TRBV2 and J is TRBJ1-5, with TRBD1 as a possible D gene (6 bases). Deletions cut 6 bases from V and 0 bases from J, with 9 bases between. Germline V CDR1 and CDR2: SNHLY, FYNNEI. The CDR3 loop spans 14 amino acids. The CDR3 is CASSRQDSNQPQHF. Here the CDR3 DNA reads TGTGCCAGCAGCCGACAGGATAGCAATCAGCCCCAGCATTTT.

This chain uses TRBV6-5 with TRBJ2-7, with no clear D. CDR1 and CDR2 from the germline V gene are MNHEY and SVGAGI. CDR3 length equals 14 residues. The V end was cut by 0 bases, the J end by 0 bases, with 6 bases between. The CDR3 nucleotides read TGTGCCAGCAGTTACTCGAGGAGCTCCTACGAGCAGTACTTC. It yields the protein CASSYSRSSYEQYF.